This TCR beta chain was retrieved from a study of control samples from healthy donors and cancer patients. TCRdb's table, derived via immunoSEQ multiplex PCR, lists solely in-frame clones and lacks some. This table holds about 250,000 clones, 82% found once. This clone was seen a single time. Germline V gene sequence: CDR1 ENHRY, CDR2 SYGVKD. The CDR3 is 13 residues long. Trimming stripped 7 bases from V and 9 bases from J, with 16 bases between. The specimen sequenced was PBMCs. This receptor was taken from a woman aged 55 to 70 with lung cancer. V usage is TRBV10-3 and J usage is TRBJ2-1; TRBD2 is a possible D gene (6 bases). The CDR3 is CAITGTSLGEQFF. The CDR3 DNA sequence: TGTGCCATCACCGGGACTTCTCTAGGTGAGCAGTTCTTC.